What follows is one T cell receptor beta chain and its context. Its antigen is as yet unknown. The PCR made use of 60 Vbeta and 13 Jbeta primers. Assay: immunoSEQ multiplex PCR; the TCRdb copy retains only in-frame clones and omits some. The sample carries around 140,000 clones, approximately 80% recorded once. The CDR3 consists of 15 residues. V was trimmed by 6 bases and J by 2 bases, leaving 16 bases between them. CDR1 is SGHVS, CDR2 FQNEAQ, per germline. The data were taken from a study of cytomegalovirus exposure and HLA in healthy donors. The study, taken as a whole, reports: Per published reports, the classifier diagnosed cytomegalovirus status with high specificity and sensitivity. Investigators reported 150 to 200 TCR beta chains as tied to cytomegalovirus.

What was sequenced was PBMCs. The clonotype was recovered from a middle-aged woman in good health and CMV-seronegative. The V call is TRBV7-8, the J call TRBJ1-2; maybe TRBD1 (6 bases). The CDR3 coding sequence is TGTGCCAGCAGACAAACGACAGGCAGCAACTATGGCTACACCTTC. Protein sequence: CASRQTTGSNYGYTF.